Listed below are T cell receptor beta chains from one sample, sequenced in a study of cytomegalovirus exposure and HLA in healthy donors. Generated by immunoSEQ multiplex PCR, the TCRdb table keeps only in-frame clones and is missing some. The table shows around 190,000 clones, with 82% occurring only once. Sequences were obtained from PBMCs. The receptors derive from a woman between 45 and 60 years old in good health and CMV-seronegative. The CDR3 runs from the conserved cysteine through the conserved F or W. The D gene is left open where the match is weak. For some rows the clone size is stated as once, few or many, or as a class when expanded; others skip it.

CDR3: CASSLTGERELFF
DNA: TGCGCCAGCAGCCTGACAGGGGAGCGGGAGCTGTTTTTT
D: TRBD1
J: TRBJ2-2
V: TRBV4-3
size: NA

CDR3: CASSLRTGVQPQHF
DNA: TGTGCCAGCAGTTTAAGGACAGGGGTTCAGCCCCAGCATTTT
D: TRBD1
J: TRBJ1-5
V: TRBV28
size: NA

CDR3: CAISESGNPIYF
DNA: TGTGCCATCAGTGAGTCCGGGAATCCCATATATTTT
D: NA
J: TRBJ1-3
V: TRBV10-3
size: NA

CDR3: CASSLTPDTQYF
DNA: TGCGCCAGCAGCTTGACTCCAGATACGCAGTATTTT
D: NA
J: TRBJ2-3
V: TRBV5-1
size: NA

CDR3: CASSEGTRALYNEQFF
DNA: TGCGCCAGCAGTGAGGGAACCAGGGCCCTTTACAATGAGCAGTTCTTC
D: NA
J: TRBJ2-1
V: TRBV10-1
size: NA

CDR3: CASSSWGETGANVLTF
DNA: TGTGCCAGCAGTTCTTGGGGGGAGACTGGGGCCAACGTCCTGACTTTC
D: NA
J: TRBJ2-6
V: TRBV27
size: NA

CDR3: CASSTTLAGAVEQYF
DNA: TGTGCCAGCAGTACTACTCTAGCGGGGGCTGTCGAGCAGTACTTC
D: TRBD2
J: TRBJ2-7
V: TRBV27
size: NA

CDR3: CACGQGIGEKLFF
DNA: TGTGCCTGCGGACAGGGGATCGGTGAAAAACTGTTTTTT
D: TRBD1
J: TRBJ1-4
V: TRBV30
size: NA

CDR3: CAISPRLAANNEQFF
DNA: TGTGCCATCAGCCCTAGACTAGCGGCCAACAATGAGCAGTTCTTC
D: TRBD2
J: TRBJ2-1
V: TRBV10-3
size: NA

CDR3: CASRTRGSADTQYF
DNA: TGTGCCAGCAGGACTCGCGGGAGTGCAGATACGCAGTATTTT
D: TRBD2
J: TRBJ2-3
V: TRBV6-6
size: once

CDR3: CASSLGWPSGHTDTQYF
DNA: TGCGCCAGCAGCTTGGGGTGGCCAAGCGGGCATACAGATACGCAGTATTTT
D: NA
J: TRBJ2-3
V: TRBV5-1
size: NA

CDR3: CASSSDGQGFGYTF
DNA: TGTGCCAGCAGCTCCGACGGACAGGGTTTCGGCTACACCTTC
D: TRBD1
J: TRBJ1-2
V: TRBV7-9
size: NA

CDR3: CASSSIRGVSDTQYF
DNA: TGCGCCAGCAGCTCGATCAGGGGCGTATCGGATACGCAGTATTTT
D: NA
J: TRBJ2-3
V: TRBV5-1
size: NA

CDR3: CASRRPNGYEQYF
DNA: TGTGCCAGCAGACGCCCTAACGGCTACGAGCAGTACTTC
D: NA
J: TRBJ2-7
V: TRBV28
size: NA

CDR3: CASSQALGGSYEQYF
DNA: TGTGCCAGCAGCCAAGCCCTAGGCGGCTCCTACGAGCAGTACTTC
D: NA
J: TRBJ2-7
V: TRBV4-2
size: NA

CDR3: CASSYRQGGGYTF
DNA: TGTGCCAGCAGTTACAGGCAGGGGGGTGGCTACACCTTC
D: TRBD1
J: TRBJ1-2
V: TRBV6-5
size: NA

CDR3: CASSLVEGSGNTIYF
DNA: TGCGCCAGCAGCTTGGTAGAGGGATCTGGAAACACCATATATTTT
D: NA
J: TRBJ1-3
V: TRBV5-1
size: NA

CDR3: CASSLELAGFDQYF
DNA: TGTGCCAGCAGCTTAGAGCTAGCGGGGTTCGATCAGTACTTC
D: TRBD2
J: TRBJ2-5
V: TRBV11-3
size: once

CDR3: CAILRGRRVWGYTF
DNA: TGTGCCATTCTCAGGGGGCGGAGAGTGTGGGGCTACACCTTC
D: TRBD1
J: TRBJ1-2
V: TRBV10-3
size: NA

CDR3: CASIPSGGSYEQFF
DNA: TGTGCCAGCATTCCCTCGGGGGGCAGTTATGAGCAGTTCTTC
D: NA
J: TRBJ2-1
V: TRBV11-2
size: NA

CDR3: CASTTALSVPSYNEQFF
DNA: TGTGCCAGCACCACTGCCCTGTCGGTTCCCTCCTACAATGAGCAGTTCTTC
D: NA
J: TRBJ2-1
V: TRBV21-1
size: once

CDR3: CASRGDRHSYEQYF
DNA: TGTGCCAGCAGGGGGGACAGGCACTCCTACGAGCAGTACTTC
D: TRBD1
J: TRBJ2-7
V: TRBV2
size: NA

CDR3: CASSFSTDRAEAFF
DNA: TGTGCCAGCAGCTTCTCGACAGATCGCGCTGAAGCTTTCTTT
D: NA
J: TRBJ1-1
V: TRBV5-4
size: few

CDR3: CASSLVGAGSGNTIYF
DNA: TGTGCCAGCAGCTTAGTCGGTGCAGGGTCTGGAAACACCATATATTTT
D: NA
J: TRBJ1-3
V: TRBV7-9
size: NA

CDR3: CASSPRRGEGYTF
DNA: TGCGCCAGCAGCCCTCGGAGGGGTGAAGGCTACACCTTC
D: NA
J: TRBJ1-2
V: TRBV5-1
size: NA

CDR3: CASSLARGNTQYF
DNA: TGTGCCAGCAGCTTAGCGCGCGGTAATACGCAGTATTTT
D: NA
J: TRBJ2-3
V: TRBV7-2
size: NA

CDR3: CASSLTRGGQGNYGYTF
DNA: TGTGCCAGCAGTTTAACGAGAGGAGGACAGGGGAACTATGGCTACACCTTC
D: TRBD1
J: TRBJ1-2
V: TRBV27
size: NA

CDR3: CASSLTGGSYNEQFF
DNA: TGTGCCAGCAGCCTCACAGGGGGATCTTACAATGAGCAGTTCTTC
D: TRBD1
J: TRBJ2-1
V: TRBV14
size: once

CDR3: CASSFSSSGGSYEQYF
DNA: TGTGCCAGCAGCTTTTCCTCTAGCGGGGGCTCCTACGAGCAGTACTTC
D: TRBD2
J: TRBJ2-7
V: TRBV13
size: NA

CDR3: CASRSLSGSGTDTQYF
DNA: TGTGCCAGCAGATCCCTTAGCGGGAGTGGCACAGATACGCAGTATTTT
D: TRBD2
J: TRBJ2-3
V: TRBV27
size: once

CDR3: CASSLKTSGANEQFF
DNA: TGCGCCAGCAGCTTGAAGACTAGCGGGGCGAATGAGCAGTTCTTC
D: TRBD2
J: TRBJ2-1
V: TRBV5-1
size: NA

CDR3: CASSDGGGWAEAFF
DNA: TGTGCCAGCAGTGACGGGGGGGGGTGGGCGGAAGCTTTCTTT
D: NA
J: TRBJ1-1
V: TRBV6-1
size: NA

CDR3: CASSFQSVNTEAFF
DNA: TGTGCCAGCAGTTTTCAATCAGTGAACACTGAAGCTTTCTTT
D: NA
J: TRBJ1-1
V: TRBV28
size: NA

CDR3: CASSLGLAGRRETQYF
DNA: TGCGCCAGCAGCCTGGGACTAGCGGGGCGGCGGGAGACCCAGTACTTC
D: TRBD2
J: TRBJ2-5
V: TRBV5-1
size: NA

CDR3: CASSLEPQGAGDNSPLHF
DNA: TGTGCCAGCAGCTTAGAGCCGCAGGGGGCTGGGGATAATTCACCCCTCCACTTT
D: TRBD1
J: TRBJ1-6
V: TRBV7-2
size: NA

CDR3: CASSLGQGAIYNEQFF
DNA: TGTGCCAGCAGCTTAGGGCAGGGGGCGATCTACAATGAGCAGTTCTTC
D: TRBD1
J: TRBJ2-1
V: TRBV7-9
size: NA

CDR3: CASSFSGFGYTF
DNA: TGTGCCAGCAGCTTTTCGGGTTTTGGCTACACCTTC
D: NA
J: TRBJ1-2
V: TRBV5-8
size: NA

CDR3: CAIGQAQETQYF
DNA: TGTGCCATCGGACAGGCACAAGAGACCCAGTACTTC
D: TRBD1
J: TRBJ2-5
V: TRBV5-4
size: NA

CDR3: CASSQVGGKETQYF
DNA: TGCGCCAGCAGCCAAGTGGGGGGGAAAGAGACCCAGTACTTC
D: TRBD2
J: TRBJ2-5
V: TRBV4-1
size: NA

CDR3: CASSYIDRANQPQHF
DNA: TGTGCCAGCAGTTACATTGACAGGGCTAACCAGCCCCAGCATTTT
D: TRBD1
J: TRBJ1-5
V: TRBV6-6
size: NA

CDR3: CASSLNTGVTGSEKLFF
DNA: TGTGCCAGCTCACTTAATACCGGGGTCACAGGGAGTGAAAAACTGTTTTTT
D: NA
J: TRBJ1-4
V: TRBV18
size: NA